This T cell receptor beta chain comes out of a study of cytomegalovirus exposure and HLA in healthy donors. The PCR used 60 Vbeta and 13 Jbeta primers. As originally analysed: Around 10 million shared chains were among 65 million to 85 million unique TCR beta chains counted in a later analysis. Repertoires were generated with immunoSEQ multiplex PCR, while TCRdb's copy carries only in-frame clones and drops some. V, J and clone size reflect that table, while D and trimming were determined from the DNA. This sample contains about 140,000 clones. Concerning this clone itself: What it binds is unknown.

The study's findings and limits: TCR beta V segments were, for the most part, productive about 87% or about 30% of the time in an earlier analysis.

Germline CDR1 SGDLS, CDR2 YYNGEE. There are 15 residues in the CDR3. The V segment lost 0 bases and the J segment 4 bases; nucleotides outside the gene matches: 4. Material: PBMCs. The receptor's source is a man aged 35-49 years in good health and CMV-seronegative. V usage is TRBV9 and J usage is TRBJ2-3, with 8 bases aligning to TRBD2. Here the CDR3 DNA reads TGTGCCAGCAGCGTAGCGGGGGGGCCCCCAGATACGCAGTATTTT. The encoded protein is CASSVAGGPPDTQYF. The full variable domain, rest sourced from reference TRBV9 and TRBJ2-3, is DSGVTQTPKHLITATGQRVTLRCSPRSGDLSVYWYQQSLDQGLQFLIQYYNGEERAKGNILERFSAQQFPDLHSELNLSSLELGDSALYFCASSVAGGPPDTQYFGPGTRLTVL.